The entry below gives a single T cell receptor (beta chain) sequence along with its context. Its target is not known. This sample also contains other DNA sequences that code for the same CDR3. Original data processing: ImmunoSEQ supplied junction-only sequences lacking quality scores, so filtering was different. Using immunoSEQ multiplex PCR, the repertoire was profiled, and TCRdb retains in-frame clones only, with some absent. From that table come the V and J calls and clone size; the DNA was used to work out D and trimming. The sample consists of about 2.4 million clones, under 95% of them appearing once. The CDR3 extends over 15 amino acids. CDR1 and CDR2 from the germline V gene are LGHNA and YNFKEQ. V dropped 4 bases and J dropped 5; count of bases not matched to a gene: 8. This entry comes from a study of shared clonotypes between healthy human individuals. Study information: In total, the donors were two women and a few men aged 18 to 49. Study outcomes and limitations: Naive subsets generally had larger estimated richness than memory subsets.

The rearrangement uses TRBV4-2 and TRBJ1-2, with TRBD1 matching 9 bases. The sample was naive CD4+ T cells from PBMCs. Subset reported: CD45RA+ positively selected. The TCR was taken from a man aged 18 to 29 in good health. Some clones in this sample may be carry-over from other donors' samples. Here the CDR3 DNA reads TGTGCCAGCAGCCGAGAGGGACAGGGCCCGTATGGCTACACCTTC. This translates into CASSREGQGPYGYTF.